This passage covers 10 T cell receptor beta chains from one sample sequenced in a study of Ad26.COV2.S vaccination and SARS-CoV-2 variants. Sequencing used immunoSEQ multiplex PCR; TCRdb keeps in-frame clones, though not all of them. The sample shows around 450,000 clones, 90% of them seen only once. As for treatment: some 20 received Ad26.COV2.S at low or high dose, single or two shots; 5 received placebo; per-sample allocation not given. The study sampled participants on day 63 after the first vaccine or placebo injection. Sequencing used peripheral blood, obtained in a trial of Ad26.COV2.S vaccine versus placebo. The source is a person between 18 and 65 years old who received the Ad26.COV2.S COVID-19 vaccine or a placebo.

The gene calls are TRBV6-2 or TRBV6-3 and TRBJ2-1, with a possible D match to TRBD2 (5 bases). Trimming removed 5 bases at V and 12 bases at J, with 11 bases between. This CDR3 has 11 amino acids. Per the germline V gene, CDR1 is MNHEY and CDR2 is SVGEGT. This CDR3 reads CASSRDRVQFF. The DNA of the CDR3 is TGTGCCAGCAGTCGGGATCGCGTGCAGTTCTTC.

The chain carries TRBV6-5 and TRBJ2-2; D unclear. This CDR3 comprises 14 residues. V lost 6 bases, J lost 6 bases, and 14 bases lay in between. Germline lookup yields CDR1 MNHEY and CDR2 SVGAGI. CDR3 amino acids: CASSDVSHAGELFF. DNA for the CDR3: TGTGCCAGCAGCGATGTTTCTCACGCCGGGGAGCTGTTTTTT.

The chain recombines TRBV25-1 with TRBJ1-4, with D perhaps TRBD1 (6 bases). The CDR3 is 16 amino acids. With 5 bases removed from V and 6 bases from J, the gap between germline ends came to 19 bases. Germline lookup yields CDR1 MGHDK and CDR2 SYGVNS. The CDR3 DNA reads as TGTGCCAGCAGTCCTAGGAGGACAGAGCTTTATGAAAAACTGTTTTTT. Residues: CASSPRRTELYEKLFF. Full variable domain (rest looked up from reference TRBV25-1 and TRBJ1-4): EADIYQTPRYLVIGTGKKITLECSQTMGHDKMYWYQQDPGMELHLIHYSYGVNSTEKGDLSSESTVSRIRTEHFPLTLESARPSHTSQYLCASSPRRTELYEKLFFGSGTQLSVL.

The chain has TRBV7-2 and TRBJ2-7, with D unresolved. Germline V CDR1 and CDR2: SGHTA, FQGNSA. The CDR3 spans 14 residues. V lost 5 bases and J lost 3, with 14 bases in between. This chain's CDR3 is CASSPAVKIYEQYF. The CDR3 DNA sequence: TGTGCCAGCAGCCCTGCAGTGAAAATCTACGAGCAGTACTTC.

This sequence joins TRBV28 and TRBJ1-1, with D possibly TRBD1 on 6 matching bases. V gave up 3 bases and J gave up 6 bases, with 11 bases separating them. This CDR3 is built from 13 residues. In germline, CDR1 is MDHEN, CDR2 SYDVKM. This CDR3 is CASSLIEGAEAFF. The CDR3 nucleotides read TGTGCCAGCAGTTTGATAGAGGGGGCTGAAGCTTTCTTT.

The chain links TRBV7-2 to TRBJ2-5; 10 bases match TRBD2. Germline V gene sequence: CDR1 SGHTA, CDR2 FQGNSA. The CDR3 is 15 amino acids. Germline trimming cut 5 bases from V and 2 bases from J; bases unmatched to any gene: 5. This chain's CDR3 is CASSKPGLAQETQYF. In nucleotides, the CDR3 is TGTGCCAGCAGCAAACCGGGACTAGCGCAAGAGACCCAGTACTTC. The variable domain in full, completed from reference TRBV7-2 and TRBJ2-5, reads GAGVSQSPSNKVTEKGKDVELRCDPISGHTALYWYRQSLGQGLEFLIYFQGNSAPDKSGLPSDRFSAERTGGSVSTLTIQRTQQEDSAVYLCASSKPGLAQETQYFGPGTRLLVL.

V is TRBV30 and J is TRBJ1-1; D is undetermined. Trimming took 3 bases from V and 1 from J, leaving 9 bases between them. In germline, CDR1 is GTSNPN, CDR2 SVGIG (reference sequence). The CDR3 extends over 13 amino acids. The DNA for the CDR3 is TGTGCCTGGAGGCTCCGACAGAACACTGAAGCTTTCTTT. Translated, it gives CAWRLRQNTEAFF.

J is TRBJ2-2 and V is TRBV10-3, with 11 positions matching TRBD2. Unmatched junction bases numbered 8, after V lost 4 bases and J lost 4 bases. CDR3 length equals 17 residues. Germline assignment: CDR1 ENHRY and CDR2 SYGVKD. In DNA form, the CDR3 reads TGTGCCATCAGTGCCGAACTAGCGGGAGATGTCACCGGGGAGCTGTTTTTT. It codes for CAISAELAGDVTGELFF.

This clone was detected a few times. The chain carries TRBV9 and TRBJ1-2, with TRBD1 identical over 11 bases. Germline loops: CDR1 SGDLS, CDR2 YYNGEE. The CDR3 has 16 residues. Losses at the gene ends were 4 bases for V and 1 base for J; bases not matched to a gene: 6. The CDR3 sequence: CASSYGQGAVNYGYTF. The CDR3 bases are TGTGCCAGCAGCTATGGACAGGGGGCGGTTAACTATGGCTACACCTTC.

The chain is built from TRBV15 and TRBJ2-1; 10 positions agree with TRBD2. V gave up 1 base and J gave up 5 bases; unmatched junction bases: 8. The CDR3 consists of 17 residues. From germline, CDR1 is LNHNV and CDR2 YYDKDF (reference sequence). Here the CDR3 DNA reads TGTGCCACCAGCAGAGTACTAGCGGGACCGGTTAACAATGAGCAGTTCTTC. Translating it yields CATSRVLAGPVNNEQFF.